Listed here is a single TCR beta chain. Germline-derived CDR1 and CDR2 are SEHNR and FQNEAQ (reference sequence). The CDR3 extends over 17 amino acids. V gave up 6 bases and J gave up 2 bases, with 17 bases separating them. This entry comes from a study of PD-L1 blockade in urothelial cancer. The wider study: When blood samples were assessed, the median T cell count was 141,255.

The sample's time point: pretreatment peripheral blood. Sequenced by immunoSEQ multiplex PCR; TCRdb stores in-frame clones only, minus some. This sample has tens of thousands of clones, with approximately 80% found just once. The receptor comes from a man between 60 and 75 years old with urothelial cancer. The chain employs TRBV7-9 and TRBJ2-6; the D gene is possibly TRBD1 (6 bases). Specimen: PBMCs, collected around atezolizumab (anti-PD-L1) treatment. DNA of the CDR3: TGTGCCAGCAGGGACCACGGACAGACAGCTGGGGCCAACGTCCTGACTTTC. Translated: CASRDHGQTAGANVLTF. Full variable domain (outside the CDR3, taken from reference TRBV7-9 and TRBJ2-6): DTGVSQNPRHKITKRGQNVTFRCDPISEHNRLYWYRQTLGQGPEFLTYFQNEAQLEKSRLLSDRFSAERPKGSFSTLEIQRTEQGDSAMYLCASRDHGQTAGANVLTFGAGSRLTVL.